This T cell receptor beta chain emerged from a study of blood T cell repertoires in COVID-19. Germline V gives CDR1 ENHRY, CDR2 SYGVKD. This CDR3 is 16 amino acids long. V trimming: 3 bases; J trimming: 2 bases; junction bases outside the gene matches: 2. Methods used by the authors: Amplifying reference gene primers gave estimates of nucleated cell counts. Profiled with immunoSEQ multiplex PCR; TCRdb holds only in-frame clones, not every one. V and J calls and clone size follow that table, whereas D and trimming were derived from the DNA. The table shows roughly 280,000 clones, with roughly 90% occurring only once. Exposed participants encountered a COVID-19 case during the 2 weeks preceding study entry.

V gene TRBV10-3 combines with J gene TRBJ2-3, with 13 bases matching TRBD2. The sample comprised PBMCs or T cells enriched from blood (not recorded which). The receptor was derived from a man aged 40-49 years who had been exposed to COVID-19. Here the CDR3 reads CAISEGLAGDTDTQYF. In nucleotides, the CDR3 is TGTGCCATCAGTGAAGGACTAGCGGGAGACACAGATACGCAGTATTTT.